Shown below are 13 T cell receptor beta chains from a single sample sequenced in a study of blood T cell repertoires in COVID-19. Clones were read by immunoSEQ multiplex PCR, and TCRdb kept only the in-frame ones, dropping some. The sample consists of around 72,000 clones, around 90% of them appearing once. Sequenced input: peripheral blood. The receptors were gathered from a man aged 45 to 65 with acute or convalescent COVID-19.

The genes are TRBV3-1 (or the pseudogene TRBV3-2) and TRBJ2-7, with TRBD1 identical over 7 bases. After removal of 0 bases from V and 4 bases from J, the junction contained 9 bases not matched to a gene. CDR3 length equals 16 residues. CDR1 LGHDT and CDR2 YNNKEL come from the germline V gene (reference sequence). This CDR3 reads CASSQDPLRGQYEQYF. CDR3 DNA: TGTGCCAGCAGCCAAGACCCTTTGAGGGGGCAGTACGAGCAGTACTTC.

This chain joins TRBV5-4 and TRBJ1-4; 9 nucleotides align to TRBD1. V shed 4 bases and J 8 bases; nucleotides not matched to a gene: 12. There are 16 residues in the CDR3. The germline V gene has CDR1 SGHNT and CDR2 YYREEE (reference sequence). Here the CDR3 reads CASSQLEADRGEKLFF. For the CDR3, the DNA is TGTGCCAGCAGCCAGTTAGAAGCGGACAGGGGAGAAAAACTGTTTTTT.

V is TRBV3-1 (or the pseudogene TRBV3-2) and J is TRBJ2-7; D is possibly TRBD1 (5 bases). Germline V gene lookup returns CDR1 LGHDT and CDR2 YNNKEL (reference sequence). The V end lost 1 base, the J end lost 5 bases, and 12 bases lay between the germline ends. The CDR3 totals 14 residues. In DNA form, the CDR3 reads TGTGCCAGCAGCCAAGGACAGAAACTAAACGAGCAGTACTTC. Translated, it gives CASSQGQKLNEQYF.

The chain carries TRBV25-1 and TRBJ1-6; D is uncertain. Trimming shortened V by 3 bases and J by 9 bases, and 6 bases separated the two germline ends. The germline gives CDR1 MGHDK, CDR2 SYGVNS. The CDR3 loop spans 12 amino acids. The DNA for the CDR3 is TGTGCCAGCAGTGAGGCGGGTTCACCCCTCCACTTT. Translating gives CASSEAGSPLHF.

The rearrangement uses TRBV7-3 and TRBJ2-3, with TRBD2 matching 9 bases. This CDR3 region has 15 residues. Germline assignment: CDR1 SGHTA and CDR2 FQGTGA. V was clipped by 5 bases and J by 4 bases; unmatched bases: 7. This CDR3 is CASSPTSGGSDTQYF. The CDR3 DNA reads as TGTGCCAGCAGCCCCACCAGCGGGGGGTCAGATACGCAGTATTTT.

This rearrangement joins TRBV5-1 to TRBJ2-5; weak D call: TRBD2 (6 bases). Trimming took 0 bases from V and 4 from J, leaving 13 bases between them. Germline assignment: CDR1 SGHRS and CDR2 YFSETQ. There are 15 residues in the CDR3. In DNA, the CDR3 is TGCGCCAGCAGCTTGGGAGGCGGAGGGCGAGAGACCCAGTACTTC. Its protein product is CASSLGGGGRETQYF. The complete variable domain, with remaining parts taken from reference TRBV5-1 and TRBJ2-5, reads KAGVTQTPRYLIKTRGQQVTLSCSPISGHRSVSWYQQTPGQGLQFLFEYFSETQRNKGNFPGRFSGRQFSNSRSEMNVSTLELGDSALYLCASSLGGGGRETQYFGPGTRLLVL.

V and J are TRBV5-1 and TRBJ2-3; tentatively, D is TRBD2 (5 bases). This CDR3 is built from 15 residues. The germline V and J ends were trimmed by 6 bases and 1 base, with 15 bases remaining between them. The germline V gene has CDR1 SGHRS and CDR2 YFSETQ. The CDR3 DNA is TGCGCCAGCACCCAGACTAACGCCCGCACAGATACGCAGTATTTT. This encodes CASTQTNARTDTQYF.

On this clone: This sample also contains other DNA sequences that code for the same CDR3. The chain is built from TRBV20-1 and TRBJ2-7, with a possible D match to TRBD2 (5 bases). V lost 2 bases to trimming and J lost 4 bases, with 6 bases between them. This CDR3 has 11 residues. CDR1 is DFQATT and CDR2 is SNEGSKA in the germline V gene (reference sequence). The CDR3 protein is CSARRGYEQYF. As DNA, the CDR3 is TGCAGTGCTAGACGGGGTTACGAGCAGTACTTC.

The genes are TRBV9 and TRBJ2-7; TRBD2 might be the D (5 bases). The CDR3 contains 14 residues. Germline V gene lookup returns CDR1 SGDLS and CDR2 YYNGEE. V was clipped by 4 bases and J by 6 bases, with 17 bases between them. In DNA form, the CDR3 reads TGTGCCAGCAGCCCGACCGGGAACCCTACCGAGCAGTACTTC. It codes for CASSPTGNPTEQYF.

This clone has just one count. The chain carries TRBV6-5 and TRBJ2-2, with 7 nucleotides matching TRBD1. The V gene end was trimmed by 6 bases and the J gene end by 6 bases; junction bases not matched to a gene: 4. There are 13 residues in the CDR3. Germline assignment: CDR1 MNHEY and CDR2 SVGAGI. The CDR3 bases are TGTGCCAGCAGGAGACAGGGCCCCGGGGAGCTGTTTTTT. Translated: CASRRQGPGELFF.

A few counts support this clone. The chain carries TRBV2 and TRBJ2-7; TRBD1 aligns across 9 bases. The germline V gene has CDR1 SNHLY and CDR2 FYNNEI. The CDR3 extends over 12 amino acids. V shed 10 bases and J 0 bases; nucleotides not matched to a gene: 1. CDR3 sequence reads: CATTGGSYEQYF. CDR3 bases: TGTGCCACGACAGGGGGCTCCTACGAGCAGTACTTC.

The V gene is TRBV7-3, the J gene TRBJ1-1, with D uncertain. Trimming cost V 4 bases and J 1 base, with 7 bases left between them. Germline loops: CDR1 SGHTA, CDR2 FQGTGA. The CDR3 runs 13 residues. The CDR3 bases are TGTGCCAGCAGCTCCCAAAAGAACACTGAAGCTTTCTTT. Translation gives CASSSQKNTEAFF.

This chain connects TRBV12-3 or TRBV12-4 to TRBJ1-6, with D possibly matching TRBD1 (5 bases). V dropped 8 bases and J dropped 4 bases, with 6 bases sitting between them. This CDR3 is 12 amino acids long. CDR3 coding DNA: TGTGCCAGCCAGGGATATAATTCACCCCTCCACTTT. Its translation is CASQGYNSPLHF.